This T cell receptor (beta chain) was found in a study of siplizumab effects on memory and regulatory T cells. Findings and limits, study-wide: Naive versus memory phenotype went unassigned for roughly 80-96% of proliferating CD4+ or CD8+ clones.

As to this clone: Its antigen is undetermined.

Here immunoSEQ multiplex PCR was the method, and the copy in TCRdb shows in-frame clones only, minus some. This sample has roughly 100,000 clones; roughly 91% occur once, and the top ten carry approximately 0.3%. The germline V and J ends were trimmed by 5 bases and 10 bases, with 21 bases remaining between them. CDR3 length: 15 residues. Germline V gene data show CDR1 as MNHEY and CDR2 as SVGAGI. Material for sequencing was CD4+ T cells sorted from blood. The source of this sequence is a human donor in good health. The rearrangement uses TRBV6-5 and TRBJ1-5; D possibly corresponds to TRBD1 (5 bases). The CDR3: CASSPSGRREYPQHF. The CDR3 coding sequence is TGTGCCAGCAGTCCCTCAGGACGCAGGGAGTACCCCCAGCATTTT.